The TCR beta chain described here comes from a study of metastatic and nonmetastatic thyroid tumors. As for the study in general: Thyroid patients, malignant and benign, had repertoires compared across blood and tumor or nodule tissue. Overall study findings and caveats: Benign nodules were reported to have significantly lower TCR beta diversity than malignant thyroid tumors, in blood and tumor.

This clone was observed at least ten times. Its specificity is not known. Thyroid surgery took place with no prior treatment in any patient. The CDR3 covers 12 residues. The V gene's germline CDR1 is DFQATT and CDR2 SNEGSKA (reference sequence). V shed 6 bases and J 6 bases; nucleotides not matched to a gene: 7. As originally analysed: CDR3 differences across clinicopathological groups were used to build a distant-metastasis classifier for papillary thyroid cancer. TCRdb reassembled clones from the PCR reads with MiXCR. The V and J calls reflect TCRdb's pipeline rather than the authors' work. The table has nearly 25,000 clones, 13% seen once; the top ten hold roughly an eighth.

The TCR sequence derives from a female donor with papillary thyroid cancer or a benign thyroid nodule (not recorded which). Some clones in this sample may be carry-over from other donors' samples. Sequencing was carried out using blood. The V call is TRBV20-1, the J call TRBJ1-1; 7 bases are shared with TRBD1. The CDR3: CSASRGDPEAFF. The CDR3 DNA follows: TGCAGTGCAAGCAGGGGGGACCCTGAAGCTTTCTTT.